Listed below are T cell receptor beta chains from one sample, sequenced in a study of metastatic and nonmetastatic thyroid tumors. TCRdb re-called clones via MiXCR from the PCR reads. The data show approximately 60,000 clones, with 25% to 35% seen just once and approximately 15% held by the top ten. The sample consisted of blood. The receptors stem from a female donor with papillary thyroid cancer or a benign thyroid nodule (not recorded which). Some clones in this sample may be carry-over from other donors' samples. The CDR3 runs from the conserved cysteine through the conserved F or W. D genes are given only for firm matches. Not every row has a clone size; where given, it reads once, few, many or a size class.

V: TRBV19
D: .
J: TRBJ2-5
size: medium-sized
CDR3: CASSTRDRSETQYF
DNA: TGTGCCAGTAGTACGAGGGACCGGTCGGAGACCCAGTACTTC

V: TRBV9
D: TRBD1
J: TRBJ2-1
size: .
CDR3: CASSVSPGQGGNEQFF
DNA: TGTGCCAGCAGCGTAAGTCCGGGACAGGGGGGCAATGAGCAGTTCTTC

V: TRBV19
D: .
J: TRBJ2-1
size: medium-sized
CDR3: CASSRLGSSYNEQFF
DNA: TGTGCCAGTAGTAGGTTAGGGAGTAGCTACAATGAGCAGTTCTTC

V: TRBV20-1
D: TRBD1
J: TRBJ1-6
size: .
CDR3: CSARTGTGSPLHF
DNA: TGCAGTGCTCGGACAGGGACTGGTTCACCCCTCCACTTT

V: TRBV12-3/TRBV12-4
D: .
J: TRBJ2-1
size: .
CDR3: CASSFGQGSYNEQFF
DNA: TGTGCCAGCAGTTTTGGGCAGGGCTCCTACAATGAGCAGTTCTTC

V: TRBV11-1
D: TRBD2
J: TRBJ2-1
size: few
CDR3: CASSLGGGRSYNEQFF
DNA: TGTGCCAGCAGCTTAGGGGGCGGGAGGTCCTACAATGAGCAGTTCTTC

V: TRBV30
D: TRBD1
J: TRBJ1-6
size: .
CDR3: CAWSTRDRNNSPLHF
DNA: TGTGCCTGGAGTACCAGGGACAGGAATAATTCGCCCCTCCACTTT

V: TRBV27
D: .
J: TRBJ2-3
size: many
CDR3: CASSLSERLFTDTQYF
DNA: TGTGCCAGCAGTTTAAGTGAGCGACTGTTCACAGATACGCAGTATTTT

V: TRBV28
D: .
J: TRBJ1-6
size: .
CDR3: CASSPDVVEGWENNSPLHF
DNA: TGTGCCAGCAGCCCCGACGTAGTGGAGGGTTGGGAAAATAATTCACCCCTCCACTTT

V: TRBV18
D: TRBD1
J: TRBJ1-6
size: .
CDR3: CASSPPGGGEGRPLHF
DNA: TGTGCCAGCTCACCACCGGGAGGGGGCGAAGGGCGACCCCTCCACTTT

V: TRBV6-2/TRBV6-3
D: TRBD1
J: TRBJ1-2
size: few
CDR3: CASRPEGQGALGYTF
DNA: TGTGCCAGCAGACCCGAAGGGCAGGGGGCGCTTGGCTACACCTTC

V: TRBV9
D: .
J: TRBJ1-2
size: .
CDR3: CASSVEEGPGSLWVDYGYTF
DNA: TGTGCCAGCAGCGTAGAAGAGGGTCCGGGCAGCCTGTGGGTTGACTATGGCTACACCTTC

V: TRBV7-9
D: TRBD2
J: TRBJ2-1
size: .
CDR3: CASSPGLAGWEQFF
DNA: TGTGCCAGCAGCCCGGGACTAGCGGGGTGGGAGCAGTTCTTC

V: TRBV12-3/TRBV12-4
D: .
J: TRBJ1-1
size: .
CDR3: CASSLVVRNTEALF
DNA: TGTGCCAGCAGTTTGGTTGTTCGGAACACTGAAGCTCTCTTT

V: TRBV7-8
D: .
J: TRBJ2-7
size: .
CDR3: CASSLVAAYEQYF
DNA: TGTGCCAGCAGCTTAGTGGCAGCCTACGAGCAGTACTTC

V: TRBV6-1
D: .
J: TRBJ2-7
size: .
CDR3: CASSEAALSFSYEQYF
DNA: TGTGCCAGCAGTGAAGCGGCCCTCTCCTTCTCCTACGAGCAGTACTTC

V: TRBV6-1
D: .
J: TRBJ2-1
size: few
CDR3: CASSQKTVDEQFF
DNA: TGTGCCAGCAGTCAGAAGACAGTCGATGAGCAGTTCTTC

V: TRBV9
D: TRBD1
J: TRBJ1-6
size: .
CDR3: CASSANSDRSNSPLHF
DNA: TGTGCCAGCAGCGCGAACTCGGACAGGAGCAATTCACCCCTCCACTTT

V: TRBV6-1
D: TRBD1
J: TRBJ1-2
size: .
CDR3: CASRLLGTGGGYTF
DNA: TGTGCCAGCAGACTTCTCGGGACAGGGGGTGGCTACACCTTC

V: TRBV30
D: .
J: TRBJ1-6
size: once
CDR3: CAWSVVQGNSPLHF
DNA: TGTGCCTGGAGTGTTGTGCAGGGGAATTCACCCCTCCACTTT

V: TRBV6-1
D: TRBD1
J: TRBJ1-2
size: .
CDR3: CASKGWVIGTVSYTF
DNA: TGTGCCAGCAAAGGATGGGTGATAGGGACAGTGAGCTACACCTTC

V: TRBV28
D: .
J: TRBJ2-4
size: many
CDR3: CASSPGFTKNIQYF
DNA: TGTGCCAGCAGCCCCGGGTTTACCAAAAACATTCAGTACTTC

V: TRBV28
D: .
J: TRBJ1-5
size: many
CDR3: CASSLEGKTIQPQHF
DNA: TGTGCCAGCAGTTTGGAAGGGAAGACGATTCAGCCCCAGCATTTT

V: TRBV11-2
D: .
J: TRBJ1-1
size: .
CDR3: CASSRDANTGTLNTEAFF
DNA: TGTGCCAGCAGCCGAGACGCGAATACAGGAACACTGAACACTGAAGCTTTCTTT

V: TRBV5-1
D: .
J: TRBJ2-7
size: few
CDR3: CASSLAFGTSSYEQYF
DNA: TGCGCCAGCAGCTTGGCCTTTGGTACAAGCTCCTACGAGCAGTACTTC

V: TRBV6-1
D: .
J: TRBJ1-1
size: .
CDR3: CASSEAWWTGVHTEAFF
DNA: TGTGCCAGCAGTGAGGCCTGGTGGACTGGCGTTCACACTGAAGCTTTCTTT

V: TRBV5-1
D: .
J: TRBJ2-6
size: .
CDR3: CASSLAGDIRAGANVLTF
DNA: TGCGCCAGCAGCTTGGCCGGAGACATCAGGGCTGGGGCCAACGTCCTGACTTTC

V: TRBV19
D: .
J: TRBJ2-2
size: .
CDR3: CASSPTNSNTGELFF
DNA: TGTGCCAGTTCACCGACAAACTCGAACACCGGGGAGCTGTTTTTT

V: TRBV15
D: TRBD2
J: TRBJ2-3
size: .
CDR3: CATSLAGGSTDTQYF
DNA: TGTGCCACCAGTTTAGCGGGGGGGAGCACAGATACGCAGTATTTT

V: TRBV9
D: TRBD1
J: TRBJ2-7
size: .
CDR3: CASSATGFEQYF
DNA: TGTGCCAGCAGCGCGACAGGGTTCGAGCAGTACTTC

V: TRBV28
D: .
J: TRBJ1-3
size: .
CDR3: CASSLGRVMRNTIYF
DNA: TGTGCCAGCAGTTTAGGGCGGGTTATGAGAAACACCATATATTTT

V: TRBV10-3
D: .
J: TRBJ1-6
size: few
CDR3: CAISESRLTYNSPLHF
DNA: TGTGCCATCAGTGAGTCGAGGTTAACTTATAATTCACCCCTCCACTTT